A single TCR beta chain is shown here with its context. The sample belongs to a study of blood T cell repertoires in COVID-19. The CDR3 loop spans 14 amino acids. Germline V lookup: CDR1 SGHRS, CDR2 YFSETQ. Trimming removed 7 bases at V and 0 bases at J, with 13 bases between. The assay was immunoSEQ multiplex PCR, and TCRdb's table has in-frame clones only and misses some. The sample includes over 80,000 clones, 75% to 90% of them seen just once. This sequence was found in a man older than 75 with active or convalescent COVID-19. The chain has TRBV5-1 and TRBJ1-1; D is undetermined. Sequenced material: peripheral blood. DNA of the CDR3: TGCGCCAGCTCATCCGAGTCCTTGAACACTGAAGCTTTCTTT. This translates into CASSSESLNTEAFF.